One sample yielded the 27 T cell receptor beta chains listed below, sequenced in a study of blood T cell repertoires in COVID-19. Repertoires were generated with immunoSEQ multiplex PCR, while TCRdb's copy carries only in-frame clones and drops some. The sample consists of 400,000 to 500,000 clones, more than 70% of them appearing once. The sequencing sample was made of PBMCs or T cells enriched from blood (not recorded which). The receptors originated from a woman younger than 35 who had been exposed to COVID-19.

This chain links TRBV3-1 (or the pseudogene TRBV3-2) with TRBJ2-6; TRBD1 matches 10 bases. The CDR3 covers 18 residues. V dropped 3 bases and J dropped 3; count of bases not matched to a gene: 8. Germline CDR1 reads LGHDT; CDR2 reads YNNKEL (reference sequence). In DNA form, the CDR3 reads TGTGCCAGCAGCCAGGGACAGGGGTTTTTCGGTGGGGCCAACGTCCTGACTTTC. This encodes CASSQGQGFFGGANVLTF.

In this sample, this clone turned up a few times. The chain employs TRBV6-5 and TRBJ1-1, with 11 positions matching TRBD1. Trimming at V came to 5 bases and at J to 5 bases, leaving 4 bases not matched to a gene. Per germline, CDR1 MNHEY and CDR2 SVGAGI. The CDR3 has 14 amino acids. CDR3 sequence: CASSHRDRGTEAFF. CDR3 nucleotides: TGTGCCAGCAGTCACCGGGACAGGGGGACTGAAGCTTTCTTT.

The rearrangement links TRBV24-1 to TRBJ2-1; 10 nucleotides agree with TRBD2. Germline V lookup: CDR1 KGHDR, CDR2 SFDVKD. CDR3 size: 16 residues. V trimming: 4 bases; J trimming: 8 bases; junction bases outside the gene matches: 10. The DNA for the CDR3 is TGTGCCACCAGTGACTCATTAGCGGGAGGCTTGGATGAGCAGTTCTTC. Protein: CATSDSLAGGLDEQFF.

The chain has TRBV15 and TRBJ2-7; D is unresolved. This CDR3 contains 16 residues. Germline V gene data show CDR1 as LNHNV and CDR2 as YYDKDF (reference sequence). The V and J ends lost 4 bases and 0 bases respectively, with 16 bases between them. The CDR3 reads CATSIPPDDNSYEQYF. For the CDR3, the DNA is TGTGCCACCAGCATACCCCCGGATGACAACTCCTACGAGCAGTACTTC.

The chain has TRBV6-5 and TRBJ2-5; D not certain. Trimming left V 10 bases short and J 5 bases short, with 14 bases between. The CDR3 has 12 amino acids. CDR1 is MNHEY and CDR2 is SVGAGI in the germline V gene. CDR3 loop: CATVREWETQYF. Written as DNA, the CDR3 is TGTGCCACGGTCCGTGAGTGGGAGACCCAGTACTTC.

The rearrangement joins TRBV5-1 to TRBJ2-7; 8 bases agree with TRBD1. The trim removed 4 bases at V and 0 bases at J, leaving 9 bases unmatched. Germline assignment: CDR1 SGHRS and CDR2 YFSETQ. CDR3 size: 16 residues. The CDR3 sequence: CASSGGGQGSSYEQYF. Here the CDR3 DNA reads TGCGCCAGCAGCGGGGGAGGACAGGGAAGCTCCTACGAGCAGTACTTC.

The V gene is TRBV6-2 or TRBV6-3, the J gene TRBJ1-5; no definite D call. V was cut by 6 bases and J by 3 bases, with 12 bases left in between. The CDR3 is 14 amino acids. The germline V gene encodes CDR1 MNHEY and CDR2 SVGEGT. The CDR3 loop reads CASSHRELNQPQHF. For the CDR3, the DNA is TGTGCCAGCAGCCATCGGGAACTCAATCAGCCCCAGCATTTT.

The V call is TRBV11-2, the J call TRBJ1-4; possibly TRBD1 for D (6 bases). With 9 bases removed from V and 5 bases from J, the gap between germline ends came to 19 bases. CDR1 and CDR2 from the germline V gene are SGHAT and FQNNGV. The CDR3 contains 15 residues. The CDR3 loop reads CARRYDGQPNEKLFF. The DNA of the CDR3 is TGTGCCAGGAGATATGACGGACAGCCGAATGAAAAACTGTTTTTT. Full variable domain (rest looked up from reference TRBV11-2 and TRBJ1-4): EAGVAQSPRYKIIEKRQSVAFWCNPISGHATLYWYQQILGQGPKLLIQFQNNGVVDDSQLPKDRFSAERLKGVDSTLKIQPAKLEDSAVYLCARRYDGQPNEKLFFGSGTQLSVL.

V usage is TRBV7-6 and J usage is TRBJ2-2; 9 nucleotides agree with TRBD1. Trimming took 5 bases from V and 1 from J; bases not matched to a gene: 2. The germline CDR1 and CDR2 sequences are SGHVS and FNYEAQ. The CDR3 length is 15 residues. The CDR3 protein is CASSAGQGNTGELFF. In DNA form, the CDR3 reads TGTGCCAGCAGCGCGGGACAGGGGAACACCGGGGAGCTGTTTTTT.

V and J are TRBV19 and TRBJ2-1; 8 bases fit TRBD2. This CDR3 spans 15 amino acids. CDR1 LNHDA and CDR2 SQIVND come from the germline V gene (reference sequence). V lost 5 bases to trimming and J lost 4 bases; unmatched junction nucleotides: 7. The CDR3 DNA is TGTGCCAGTAGTGGGGGACTAGGGCCATACAATGAGCAGTTCTTC. It translates to CASSGGLGPYNEQFF.

The V and J genes are TRBV5-1 and TRBJ1-2, with D possibly matching TRBD1 (6 bases). The germline V gene has CDR1 SGHRS and CDR2 YFSETQ. The CDR3 is 16 residues long. Trimming removed 4 bases at V and 7 bases at J, with 23 bases between. The CDR3 DNA follows: TGCGCCAGCAGCCGTACCACCGCCCAGGGGAGTGGTGGCTACACCTTC. Translated, it gives CASSRTTAQGSGGYTF. The variable domain in full, completed from reference TRBV5-1 and TRBJ1-2, reads KAGVTQTPRYLIKTRGQQVTLSCSPISGHRSVSWYQQTPGQGLQFLFEYFSETQRNKGNFPGRFSGRQFSNSRSEMNVSTLELGDSALYLCASSRTTAQGSGGYTFGSGTRLTVV.

The chain carries TRBV5-1 and TRBJ2-7; maybe TRBD2 (6 bases). The CDR3 sequence is 14 residues long. Germline loops: CDR1 SGHRS, CDR2 YFSETQ. V was pared by 3 bases and J by 1 base, with 11 bases between. Here the CDR3 DNA reads TGCGCCAGCAGCTGGAGGGGCCCATCCTACGAGCAGTACTTC. It specifies CASSWRGPSYEQYF.

The CDR3, as DNA: TGTGCCAGCAGCCAAGACAGGATGGAGCAGTTCTTC. Amino acids: CASSQDRMEQFF. The V call is TRBV14, the J call TRBJ2-1; D is unclear. The V gene's germline CDR1 is SGHDN and CDR2 FVKESK. The CDR3 loop spans 12 amino acids. V lost 0 bases, J lost 10 bases, and 7 bases lay in between.

The chain carries TRBV11-2 and TRBJ2-7; the D is unclear. The CDR3 covers 13 residues. V dropped 2 bases and J dropped 2 bases, with 7 bases sitting between them. Germline CDR1 reads SGHAT; CDR2 reads FQNNGV. The CDR3 loop reads CASSLWRTYEQYF. CDR3 coding DNA: TGTGCCAGCAGCTTATGGCGGACCTACGAGCAGTACTTC.

This chain connects TRBV6-5 to TRBJ1-3, with 9 bases that match TRBD1. In germline, CDR1 is MNHEY, CDR2 SVGAGI. CDR3 length equals 15 residues. V shed 5 bases and J 1 base; nucleotides not matched to a gene: 3. This CDR3 is CASSQDRGSGNTIYF. The CDR3 DNA sequence: TGTGCCAGCAGTCAGGACAGGGGATCTGGAAACACCATATATTTT.

The V gene is TRBV27, the J gene TRBJ2-3, with a weak D call TRBD2 (5 bases). The ends were cut back, 6 bases at V and 11 bases at J, with 15 bases in the middle. The CDR3 contains 12 residues. Germline CDR1 is MNHEY and CDR2 is SMNVEV (reference sequence). The CDR3 bases are TGTGCCAGCAGATCCGCTAGAGGACTGCAGTATTTT. The encoded protein is CASRSARGLQYF.

Here the CDR3 DNA reads TGTGCCAGCAGTTACCTGGCCGGGACATCAACAGCTTTCTTT. Protein sequence: CASSYLAGTSTAFF. The chain links TRBV6-5 to TRBJ1-1; weak D call: TRBD1 (6 bases). This CDR3 has 14 amino acids. V lost 2 bases and J lost 10, with 17 bases in between. Germline V gene lookup returns CDR1 MNHEY and CDR2 SVGAGI.

The chain has TRBV6-5 and TRBJ1-5; D not certain. The CDR3 covers 16 residues. The germline CDR1 and CDR2 sequences are MNHEY and SVGAGI. V was pared by 0 bases and J by 1 base, with 10 bases between. CDR3 protein: CASSYSYTESNQPQHF. DNA of the CDR3: TGTGCCAGCAGTTACTCGTATACAGAGAGCAATCAGCCCCAGCATTTT.

The V and J genes are TRBV24-1 and TRBJ2-7; the match to TRBD1 covers 9 bases. This CDR3 has 17 residues. Per the germline V gene, CDR1 is KGHDR and CDR2 is SFDVKD. V was clipped by 3 bases and J by 3 bases; unmatched bases: 11. The CDR3 here is CATSDHPQGQGNYEQYF. The CDR3, as DNA: TGTGCCACCAGTGATCACCCCCAAGGACAGGGGAACTACGAGCAGTACTTC.

The V call is TRBV18, the J call TRBJ1-5; 9 nucleotides line up with TRBD1. Unmatched junction bases numbered 12, after V lost 4 bases and J lost 11 bases. CDR1 is KGHSH and CDR2 is LQKENI in the germline V gene. This CDR3 has 15 residues. The CDR3 loop reads CASSLAGTGNKAQHF. The CDR3 DNA is TGTGCCAGCTCACTTGCCGGGACAGGGAATAAGGCCCAGCATTTT.

V is TRBV7-2 and J is TRBJ2-5; 7 nucleotides agree with TRBD2. The V gene's germline CDR1 is SGHTA and CDR2 FQGNSA. The V and J ends lost 5 bases and 5 bases, in that order; junction bases with no gene match: 8. The CDR3 has 14 residues. The CDR3 DNA follows: TGTGCCAGCAGCCTGGGGGGGAGAGGGGAGACCCAGTACTTC. Encoded protein: CASSLGGRGETQYF.

The chain couples TRBV6-2 or TRBV6-3 to TRBJ1-2, with 8 nucleotides matching TRBD1. The CDR3 is 16 residues long. The germline CDR1 and CDR2 sequences are MNHEY and SVGEGT. V was clipped by 0 bases and J by 4 bases; unmatched bases: 7. This CDR3 reads CASSYSAPQGAYGYTF. DNA for the CDR3: TGTGCCAGCAGTTACTCAGCCCCGCAGGGGGCCTATGGCTACACCTTC.

The V call is TRBV9, the J call TRBJ1-6; maybe TRBD1 (6 bases). Germline assignment: CDR1 SGDLS and CDR2 YYNGEE. V was clipped by 4 bases and J by 4 bases, with 9 bases between them. The CDR3 sequence is 14 residues long. Here the CDR3 reads CASSFDRYNSPLHF. In DNA form, the CDR3 reads TGTGCCAGCAGCTTCGACAGGTATAATTCACCCCTCCACTTT.

This chain connects TRBV7-2 to TRBJ1-6; 7 nucleotides line up with TRBD1. CDR3 length equals 16 residues. J gave up 3 bases and V 7 bases, and 9 bases lay outside the gene matches. Germline CDR1 SGHTA, CDR2 FQGNSA. CDR3 sequence reads: CASNRQGSGYNSPLHF. In nucleotides, the CDR3 is TGTGCCAGCAACAGACAGGGATCCGGCTATAATTCACCCCTCCACTTT.

The genes are TRBV24-1 and TRBJ1-2, with 7 bases aligning to TRBD1. Germline lookup yields CDR1 KGHDR and CDR2 SFDVKD. The CDR3 extends over 14 amino acids. V lost 6 bases and J lost 5; bases outside the gene matches: 8. CDR3 sequence (DNA): TGTGCCACCAGTACGGGCGGGACAGCGTATGGCTACACCTTC. This translates into CATSTGGTAYGYTF.

This sequence joins TRBV7-9 and TRBJ1-1; 8 bases match TRBD1. Germline assignment: CDR1 SEHNR and CDR2 FQNEAQ (reference sequence). The V segment lost 0 bases and the J segment 6 bases; nucleotides outside the gene matches: 6. The CDR3 covers 15 residues. CDR3 in DNA: TGTGCCAGCAGCTTAGCGGGACAGGCAGGACCTGAAGCTTTCTTT. Protein sequence: CASSLAGQAGPEAFF.

The chain has TRBV7-2 and TRBJ1-5; 7 positions agree with TRBD1. The V segment lost 3 bases and the J segment 4 bases; nucleotides outside the gene matches: 6. The CDR3 consists of 15 residues. Per germline, CDR1 SGHTA and CDR2 FQGNSA. CDR3 amino acids: CASSLRQGFNQPQHF. CDR3 nucleotide sequence: TGTGCCAGCAGCTTGCGACAGGGTTTTAATCAGCCCCAGCATTTT.